The clone carrying this TCR beta chain came up once. Its specificity is not known. The data are from a study of cytomegalovirus exposure and HLA in healthy donors. In the PCR, 60 Vbeta and 13 Jbeta primers were used. Method: immunoSEQ multiplex PCR; TCRdb's copy keeps in-frame clones and lacks some. The sample lists roughly 140,000 clones, 75% to 85% occurring once. The CMV serostatus of this donor was not recorded. Whole-study findings and limits: Reported findings show TCR beta sequences accurately forecast HLA-A and HLA-B alleles in most subjects. A missense variant in DCLRE1C was later tied to TCR beta V- and J-gene trimming. Under in vitro conditions, a few CMV-associated chains were confirmed as specific for CMV antigens.

Looked up from germline, CDR1 is GTSNPN and CDR2 is SVGIG (reference sequence). Trimming removed 0 bases from V and 0 bases from J, with 9 bases in between. This CDR3 has 15 amino acids. Input material: PBMCs. The TCR comes from a human donor in good health. J is TRBJ1-3 and V is TRBV30, with D uncertain. CDR3: CAWSVDIPSGNTIYF. CDR3 coding DNA: TGTGCCTGGAGTGTCGACATCCCCTCTGGAAACACCATATATTTT.